This TCR beta chain was profiled in a study of shared clonotypes between healthy human individuals. Clones were read by immunoSEQ multiplex PCR, and TCRdb kept only the in-frame ones, dropping some. The sample lists 2 million to 2.5 million clones; roughly 93% were seen once. Germline-derived CDR1 and CDR2 are MNHNY and SVGAGI (reference sequence). The CDR3 runs 16 residues. With 6 bases clipped from V and 2 bases from J, the junction kept 9 bases outside the gene matches. This clone was counted a single time. The specimen was naive CD4+ T cells from PBMCs. Subset denoted: CD45RA+ positively selected. V and J are TRBV6-6 and TRBJ1-2; TRBD1 agrees at 10 bases. This TCR was sampled from a man aged 18 to 30 in good health. Some clones in this sample may be carry-over from other donors' samples. CDR3 sequence reads: CASSQTGGRGNYGYTF. The CDR3 region has the DNA TGTGCCAGCAGCCAGACAGGGGGCCGCGGAAACTATGGCTACACCTTC.